The 18 T cell receptor beta chains below come from one sample, sequenced in a study of blood T cell repertoires in COVID-19. Assay: immunoSEQ multiplex PCR; the TCRdb copy retains only in-frame clones and omits some. The sample holds over 150,000 clones, about 88% seen once. Sequenced material: peripheral blood. The receptors come from a young man with acute or convalescent COVID-19.

The chain carries TRBV3-1 (or the pseudogene TRBV3-2) and TRBJ1-1; no firm D call. This CDR3 comprises 16 residues. Germline values: CDR1 LGHDT, CDR2 YNNKEL (reference sequence). Between the trimmed V and J ends, which lost 1 base and 1 base, there was a span of 13 bases. The CDR3 DNA sequence: TGTGCCAGCAGCCAAGGAAGCGGTCGGAGGAACACTGAAGCTTTCTTT. It specifies CASSQGSGRRNTEAFF.

The chain links TRBV28 to TRBJ2-3, with 9 bases matching TRBD2. This CDR3 has 17 amino acids. CDR1 MDHEN and CDR2 SYDVKM come from the germline V gene. V dropped 1 base and J dropped 0; count of bases not matched to a gene: 5. CDR3 bases: TGTGCCAGCAGTTTATATTCGGCGGGGGGGAGCACAGATACGCAGTATTTT. Translated, it gives CASSLYSAGGSTDTQYF.

The chain couples TRBV18 to TRBJ2-2, with TRBD2 matching over 7 bases. The CDR3 extends over 15 amino acids. Germline assignment: CDR1 KGHSH and CDR2 LQKENI. Germline trimming cut 2 bases from V and 4 bases from J; bases unmatched to any gene: 4. CDR3 protein: CASSPLSSGTGELFF. DNA for the CDR3: TGTGCCAGCTCACCATTGTCTAGCGGCACCGGGGAGCTGTTTTTT. Based on the CDR3 plus reference TRBV18 and TRBJ2-2, the full variable domain is NAGVMQNPRHLVRRRGQEARLRCSPMKGHSHVYWYRQLPEEGLKFMVYLQKENIIDESGMPKERFSAEFPKEGPSILRIQQVVRGDSAAYFCASSPLSSGTGELFFGEGSRLTVL.

This sequence joins TRBV6-1 and TRBJ2-5, with D perhaps TRBD1 (5 bases). Germline lookup yields CDR1 MNHNS and CDR2 SASEGT. The V end lost 2 bases, the J end lost 5 bases, and 9 bases lay between the germline ends. This CDR3 spans 13 amino acids. CDR3 nucleotides: TGTGCCAGCAGTGAATTTGCAGGGGAGACCCAGTACTTC. Amino acid sequence: CASSEFAGETQYF.

The chain combines TRBV4-1 with TRBJ1-1; D is uncertain. Germline lookup yields CDR1 MGHRA and CDR2 YSYEKL. The CDR3 extends over 14 amino acids. The V and J ends lost 6 bases and 6 bases respectively, with 17 bases between them. For the CDR3, the DNA is TGCGCCAGCAGACTGATGGAGGGTAGCCCTGAAGCTTTCTTT. Protein: CASRLMEGSPEAFF.

The CDR3 loop reads CASSTLQGVAEAFF. The CDR3, as DNA: TGTGCCAGCAGCACCCTACAGGGGGTGGCTGAAGCTTTCTTT. V and J are TRBV5-8 and TRBJ1-1; 8 bases match TRBD1. Trimming removed 4 bases from V and 6 bases from J; junction bases left unmatched: 8. The CDR3 consists of 14 residues. The V gene's germline CDR1 is SGHTS and CDR2 YDEGEE.

The chain combines TRBV10-3 with TRBJ2-5, with 7 bases matching TRBD1. The trim removed 10 bases at V and 4 bases at J, leaving 6 bases unmatched. Germline V CDR1 and CDR2: ENHRY, SYGVKD. This CDR3 comprises 12 residues. The CDR3 nucleotides are TGTGCCACTAAGACAGGGACAGAGACCCAGTACTTC. As protein: CATKTGTETQYF.

The chain recombines TRBV5-4 with TRBJ1-2; 10 bases line up with TRBD1. CDR1 SGHNT and CDR2 YYREEE come from the germline V gene (reference sequence). V dropped 4 bases and J dropped 5; count of bases not matched to a gene: 11. The CDR3 loop spans 16 amino acids. The CDR3 DNA reads as TGTGCCAGCAGCGAGCCGGGACAGGGGTCCAAATATGGCTACACCTTC. Translating gives CASSEPGQGSKYGYTF. The variable domain in full, with the rest retrieved from reference TRBV5-4 and TRBJ1-2, is ETGVTQSPTHLIKTRGQQVTLRCSSQSGHNTVSWYQQALGQGPQFIFQYYREEENGRGNFPPRFSGLQFPNYSSELNVNALELDDSALYLCASSEPGQGSKYGYTFGSGTRLTVV.

The V call is TRBV6-6, the J call TRBJ2-7; a weak D match, TRBD1 (5 bases). V gave up 0 bases and J gave up 10 bases, with 16 bases separating them. The CDR3 loop spans 14 amino acids. CDR1 is MNHNY, CDR2 SVGAGI, per germline (reference sequence). For the CDR3, the DNA is TGTGCCAGCAGTTACTCGAACAGGCCCCCTCTACAGTACTTC. Translated, it gives CASSYSNRPPLQYF.

This clone was observed once. This chain uses TRBV5-6 with TRBJ2-1, with TRBD2 matching over 10 bases. The germline CDR1 and CDR2 sequences are SGHDT and YYEEEE. This CDR3 comprises 15 residues. Unmatched junction bases numbered 3, after V lost 2 bases and J lost 4 bases. Here the CDR3 DNA reads TGTGCCAGCAGCTTAGGACTAGCGGATTACAATGAGCAGTTCTTC. This codes for CASSLGLADYNEQFF.

This rearrangement joins TRBV29-1 to TRBJ2-7, with TRBD2 as a possible D gene (5 bases). V was cut by 7 bases and J by 5 bases, with 24 bases left in between. The CDR3 consists of 15 residues. Per germline, CDR1 SQVTM and CDR2 ANQGSEA. The CDR3 sequence is CSATGYGSLWDEQYF. CDR3 in DNA: TGCAGCGCCACGGGATATGGCTCTCTTTGGGACGAGCAGTACTTC.

The CDR3 here is CASSVGDRGVEQYF. CDR3 coding DNA: TGTGCCAGCAGCGTAGGAGACAGGGGGGTCGAGCAGTACTTC. V and J are TRBV9 and TRBJ2-7, with TRBD1 matching over 9 bases. The J segment lost 6 bases and the V segment lost 0 bases, leaving 4 bases of the junction unmatched. The CDR3 has 14 amino acids. CDR1 and CDR2 from the germline V gene are SGDLS and YYNGEE.

Points on this clone: At one end, the junction sequence differs from germline, possibly due to a read error. This chain joins TRBV7-7 and TRBJ2-1, with TRBD2 matching 15 bases. The CDR3 totals 15 residues. Germline values: CDR1 SSHAT, CDR2 FNYEAQ (reference sequence). CDR3 region: CASSQGLAGGNEQFF. The DNA for the CDR3 is TGTGCTAGCAGCCAAGGACTAGCGGGGGGGAATGAGCAGTTCTTC.

The chain carries TRBV18 and TRBJ2-7; 10 bases map to TRBD1. Germline V CDR1 and CDR2: KGHSH, LQKENI. The junction had 9 bases not matched to a gene; V was cut back by 2 bases and J by 5 bases. This CDR3 spans 16 amino acids. CDR3 bases: TGTGCCAGCTCACCAACTAAGACAGGGGGCAGGGACGAGCAGTACTTC. Its translation is CASSPTKTGGRDEQYF.

V is TRBV15 and J is TRBJ2-7; 7 bases fit TRBD1. This CDR3 comprises 15 residues. CDR1 is LNHNV and CDR2 is YYDKDF in the germline V gene (reference sequence). Trimming took 5 bases from V and 0 from J; bases not matched to a gene: 7. CDR3 residues: CATSRQGVASYEQYF. CDR3 in DNA: TGTGCCACCAGCCGACAGGGTGTCGCCTCCTACGAGCAGTACTTC. The full variable domain, completed using reference TRBV15 and TRBJ2-7, is DAMVIQNPRYQVTQFGKPVTLSCSQTLNHNVMYWYQQKSSQAPKLLFHYYDKDFNNEADTPDNFQSRRPNTSFCFLDIRSPGLGDTAMYLCATSRQGVASYEQYFGPGTRLTVT.

The J gene is TRBJ2-4, the V gene TRBV7-9, with 10 bases lining up with TRBD1. Germline loops: CDR1 SEHNR, CDR2 FQNEAQ (reference sequence). J was trimmed by 10 bases and V by 5 bases; bases with no gene match: 5. The CDR3 contains 13 residues. The CDR3 sequence: CASSPGTGEIQYF. The CDR3 DNA follows: TGTGCCAGCAGCCCCGGGACAGGGGAAATTCAGTACTTC.

The chain recombines TRBV12-3 or TRBV12-4 with TRBJ2-7, with D unresolved. The CDR3 extends over 13 amino acids. Deletions cut 7 bases from V and 11 bases from J, with 21 bases between. In DNA, the CDR3 is TGTGCCAGCAAGATGGCAGGATTCGTGTCGGAGTACTTC. This translates into CASKMAGFVSEYF.

The genes are TRBV13 and TRBJ1-1; TRBD1 is a possible D gene (5 bases). Between the trimmed V and J ends, which lost 2 bases and 0 bases, there was a span of 19 bases. The CDR3 totals 18 residues. Germline CDR1 reads PRHDT; CDR2 reads FYEKMQ (reference sequence). The DNA of the CDR3 is TGTGCCAGCAGCTTAAGCCAGGGATATGTATCACTGAACACTGAAGCTTTCTTT. Translating gives CASSLSQGYVSLNTEAFF. Supplemented by reference TRBV13 and TRBJ1-1, the full variable domain reads AAGVIQSPRHLIKEKRETATLKCYPIPRHDTVYWYQQGPGQDPQFLISFYEKMQSDKGSIPDRFSAQQFSDYHSELNMSSLELGDSALYFCASSLSQGYVSLNTEAFFGQGTRLTVV.